This paragraph covers one T cell receptor beta chain sequence. Its antigen is unidentified. This record comes from a study of Ad26.COV2.S vaccination and SARS-CoV-2 variants. Overall study findings and caveats: Placebo recipients had lower spike-specific TCR breadth than vaccine recipients.

This CDR3 has 12 amino acids. Trimming removed 1 base from V and 6 bases from J, with 10 bases in between. Looked up from germline, CDR1 is SQVTM and CDR2 is ANQGSEA. Indicated treatment: about 20 received Ad26.COV2.S at low or high dose, single or two shots; about five received placebo; per-sample allocation not given. The investigators took samples on day 63 after the first vaccine or placebo injection. Assay used: immunoSEQ multiplex PCR; TCRdb lists only in-frame clones, some missing. The table has about 400,000 clones, around 92% seen once. The sample was peripheral blood, taken in a trial of Ad26.COV2.S vaccine versus placebo. The origin of this receptor is a person between 18 and 65 years old who received the Ad26.COV2.S COVID-19 vaccine or a placebo. The chain uses TRBV29-1 and TRBJ2-7, with unresolved D. CDR3 region: CSVEGSSSEQYF. The CDR3 DNA follows: TGCAGCGTTGAAGGGTCGTCGTCCGAGCAGTACTTC.